This is a list of T cell receptor beta chains from one sample in a study of cytomegalovirus exposure and HLA in healthy donors. Assay: immunoSEQ multiplex PCR; the TCRdb copy retains only in-frame clones and omits some. This table has 90,000 to 150,000 clones, 50% to 65% appearing once. The sequenced sample was PBMCs. Every receptor here comes from a man aged 35 to 55 in good health and CMV-seropositive. Each CDR3 is given with its conserved first and last residue. D genes are given only for firm matches. Rows may omit the clone size; those that give it use once, few, many or a size class.

CASSQQAETTYEQYF TGTGCCAGCAGCCAGCAGGCAGAGACTACCTACGAGCAGTACTTC NA TRBJ2-7 TRBV6-5 NA
CASSAERSGDEQFF TGTGCCAGCAGCGCGGAAAGGAGCGGCGATGAGCAGTTCTTC NA TRBJ2-1 TRBV7-9 NA
CASSGTGLAGGETQYF TGTGCCAGCAGCGGGACGGGACTAGCGGGAGGGGAGACCCAGTACTTC TRBD2 TRBJ2-5 TRBV9 few
CASSPPYRGTEAFF TGTGCCAGCAGTCCGCCTTACAGGGGCACTGAAGCTTTCTTT TRBD1 TRBJ1-1 TRBV6-1 NA
CASSLNGGGTNEKLFF TGTGCCAGCAGCCTGAACGGGGGAGGAACTAATGAAAAACTGTTTTTT NA TRBJ1-4 TRBV11-2 few
CASSLSEEQYF TGTGCCAGCAGCTTATCAGAAGAGCAGTACTTC NA TRBJ2-7 TRBV7-2 NA
CASSSGPGGSYEQYF TGTGCCAGCAGCTCAGGACCGGGGGGTTCCTACGAGCAGTACTTC TRBD2 TRBJ2-7 TRBV11-1 NA
CASSDWISSCRGGRTNEKLFF TGTGCCAGCAGTGACTGGATTAGTAGTTGTAGGGGGGGCAGAACTAATGAAAAACTGTTTTTT NA TRBJ1-4 TRBV6-4 few
CASSLDRVSYEQYF TGCGCCAGCAGCTTGGACAGGGTCTCCTACGAGCAGTACTTC NA TRBJ2-7 TRBV5-1 NA
CSASQEKLFF TGCAGTGCTAGCCAGGAAAAACTGTTTTTT NA TRBJ1-4 TRBV20-1 once
CASRQGLAVTDTQYF TGTGCCAGCAGACAGGGACTAGCAGTCACAGATACGCAGTATTTT TRBD2 TRBJ2-3 TRBV2 NA
CASSPGLDPETQYF TGCGCCAGCAGCCCGGGACTGGACCCGGAGACCCAGTACTTC NA TRBJ2-5 TRBV5-1 few
CSVRSIRGSNNEQFF TGCAGCGTTCGTTCCATTAGAGGCTCCAACAATGAGCAGTTCTTC NA TRBJ2-1 TRBV29-1 NA
CASRLNTEAFF TGTGCCAGTAGGCTAAACACTGAAGCTTTCTTT NA TRBJ1-1 TRBV19 NA
CASSLDAGGPYNEQFF TGCGCCAGCAGCTTGGATGCGGGGGGGCCCTACAATGAGCAGTTCTTC TRBD2 TRBJ2-1 TRBV5-1 NA
CASRRRQGAYEQYF TGTGCCAGCAGACGACGACAGGGGGCCTACGAGCAGTACTTC TRBD1 TRBJ2-7 TRBV7-2 NA
CAVRFTTNEKLFF TGTGCCGTCCGGTTTACAACTAATGAAAAACTGTTTTTT NA TRBJ1-4 TRBV15 few
CASSALTGNTEAFF TGTGCCAGCAGTGCCTTGACAGGGAACACTGAAGCTTTCTTT NA TRBJ1-1 TRBV28 NA
CASSPGLNSNQPQHF TGTGCCAGCAGCCCTGGACTGAATAGCAATCAGCCCCAGCATTTT NA TRBJ1-5 TRBV9 NA
CASSSSGSDEQFF TGTGCCAGCAGTTCTAGCGGGAGCGATGAGCAGTTCTTC TRBD2 TRBJ2-1 TRBV7-2 NA
CASSYQTSGGYNEQFF TGTGCCAGCAGTTACCAGACTAGCGGAGGGTACAATGAGCAGTTCTTC TRBD2 TRBJ2-1 TRBV6-5 NA
CASTRGQGSNQPQHF TGTGCCAGCACCCGGGGACAGGGGAGCAATCAGCCCCAGCATTTT TRBD1 TRBJ1-5 TRBV6-1 few
CASSESQWNTEAFF TGTGCCAGCAGTGAAAGTCAGTGGAACACTGAAGCTTTCTTT NA TRBJ1-1 TRBV2 few
CASSPRARGLAGGWTGELFF TGTGCCAGCTCACCCCGTGCCAGAGGACTAGCGGGAGGTTGGACCGGGGAGCTGTTTTTT TRBD2 TRBJ2-2 TRBV18 NA
CASSLTGGWDTQYF TGTGCCAGCAGTTTAACGGGGGGGTGGGATACGCAGTATTTT TRBD2 TRBJ2-3 TRBV27 once
CASSEQGTGEQYF TGTGCCAGCAGTGAACAGGGGACGGGCGAGCAGTACTTC TRBD1 TRBJ2-7 TRBV7-9 NA
CASSPRGGGHTEAFF TGTGCCAGCAGCCCCCGGGGAGGGGGGCACACTGAAGCTTTCTTT NA TRBJ1-1 TRBV5-6 few
CASKRGQGIHEQYF TGTGCCAGCAAAAGGGGACAGGGAATCCACGAGCAGTACTTC TRBD1 TRBJ2-7 TRBV6-5 once
CASSPDKSGRETQYF TGCGCCAGCAGCCCCGACAAATCAGGGAGGGAGACCCAGTACTTC NA TRBJ2-5 TRBV4-1 NA
CAWSSGGGSYGYTF TGTGCCTGGAGCTCGGGGGGGGGAAGCTATGGCTACACCTTC NA TRBJ1-2 TRBV30 NA
CATDKGADLPDQPQHF TGTGCCACAGATAAGGGGGCTGACCTACCCGATCAGCCCCAGCATTTT TRBD1 TRBJ1-5 TRBV10-3 NA
CASSRWPGADEKLFF TGTGCCAGCAGCCGCTGGCCTGGGGCGGATGAAAAACTGTTTTTT NA TRBJ1-4 TRBV9 NA
CASSLQRLVNQPQHF TGTGCCAGCAGCCTCCAGCGCCTGGTAAATCAGCCCCAGCATTTT NA TRBJ1-5 TRBV4-2 few
CASSQTGVYPLYNSPLHF TGTGCCAGCAGCCAAACAGGGGTTTACCCGCTTTATAATTCACCCCTCCACTTT TRBD1 TRBJ1-6 TRBV14 NA
CASSQRQGASGNTIYF TGTGCCAGCAGCCAGAGACAGGGAGCCTCTGGAAACACCATATATTTT TRBD1 TRBJ1-3 TRBV28 NA
CASSSITGLGDF TGTGCCAGCAGCTCCATAACAGGGTTGGGGGACTTC NA TRBJ2-7 TRBV11-2 NA
CASSQHSGAYNEQFF TGTGCCAGCAGCCAACATAGCGGAGCCTACAATGAGCAGTTCTTC NA TRBJ2-1 TRBV4-2 NA
CASRVEPLQETQYF TGTGCCAGCAGGGTAGAACCCCTCCAAGAGACCCAGTACTTC NA TRBJ2-5 TRBV2 once
CASSLDTGTSGNVYEQYF TGTGCCAGCAGCTTAGACACCGGGACTAGCGGGAATGTCTACGAGCAGTACTTC TRBD2 TRBJ2-7 TRBV11-2 few
CAIIRTDYEQYF TGTGCCATCATACGGACAGACTACGAGCAGTACTTC NA TRBJ2-7 TRBV10-3 NA
CASSYSLNYGYTF TGTGCCAGCAGTTACTCCCTGAACTATGGCTACACCTTC NA TRBJ1-2 TRBV6-5 NA
CASSLDGQGATEPQHF TGTGCCAGCAGCTTAGACGGGCAGGGGGCTACTGAGCCCCAGCATTTT TRBD1 TRBJ1-5 TRBV7-2 few
CASSLDSTGELFF TGTGCCAGCAGTTTGGACAGTACCGGGGAGCTGTTTTTT NA TRBJ2-2 TRBV2 NA
CASSWTGTPGNTIYF TGTGCCAGCAGCTGGACCGGGACTCCCGGAAACACCATATATTTT NA TRBJ1-3 TRBV7-9 NA
CASSLDSANEKLFF TGCGCCAGCAGCTTAGACAGTGCTAATGAAAAACTGTTTTTT NA TRBJ1-4 TRBV4-1 NA
CASSGLAGLGEQYF TGCGCCAGCAGCGGCCTAGCGGGGCTTGGCGAGCAGTACTTC TRBD2 TRBJ2-7 TRBV5-1 NA
CASSLGQGLYGYTF TGTGCCAGCTCACTGGGACAGGGTCTGTATGGCTACACCTTC TRBD1 TRBJ1-2 TRBV18 NA
CASSSSTGFADTQYF TGCGCCAGCAGCTCTTCGACAGGATTCGCAGATACGCAGTATTTT NA TRBJ2-3 TRBV5-1 NA
CASSLEAGVDSPLHF TGCGCCAGCAGCTTGGAGGCAGGGGTGGATTCACCCCTCCACTTT NA TRBJ1-6 TRBV5-1 NA
CASSIGTDYEQYF TGTGCCAGCAGCATAGGGACAGACTACGAGCAGTACTTC TRBD1 TRBJ2-7 TRBV5-6 NA
CASSQDAEKTQYF TGCGCCAGCAGCCAAGATGCGGAAAAGACCCAGTACTTC NA TRBJ2-5 TRBV4-1 NA
CASSWGQGWETQYF TGTGCCAGCAGCTGGGGACAGGGGTGGGAGACCCAGTACTTC TRBD1 TRBJ2-5 TRBV7-9 once
CAISDTGQGYYEQYF TGTGCCATCAGTGATACTGGACAGGGATACTACGAGCAGTACTTC TRBD1 TRBJ2-7 TRBV10-3 NA
CASSLTPGLAGVETQYF TGTGCCAGCAGCTTAACACCGGGACTAGCGGGAGTCGAGACCCAGTACTTC TRBD2 TRBJ2-5 TRBV7-3 NA